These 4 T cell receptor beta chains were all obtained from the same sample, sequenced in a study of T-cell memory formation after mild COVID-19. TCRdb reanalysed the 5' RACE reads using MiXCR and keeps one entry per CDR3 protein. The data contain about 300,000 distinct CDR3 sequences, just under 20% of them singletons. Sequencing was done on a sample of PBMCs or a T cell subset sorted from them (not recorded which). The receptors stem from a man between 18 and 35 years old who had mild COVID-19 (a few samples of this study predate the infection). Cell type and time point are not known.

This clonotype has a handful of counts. The CDR3 sequence is CASSLPPGYEQYV. For the CDR3, the DNA is TGTGCCAGCAGCTTACCTCCCGGGTACGAGCAGTACGTC. The chain couples TRBV11-2 to TRBJ2-7; D ambiguous. Between the trimmed V and J ends, which lost 2 bases and 4 bases, there was a span of 9 bases. This CDR3 has 13 amino acids. Germline V CDR1 and CDR2: SGHAT, FQNNGV.

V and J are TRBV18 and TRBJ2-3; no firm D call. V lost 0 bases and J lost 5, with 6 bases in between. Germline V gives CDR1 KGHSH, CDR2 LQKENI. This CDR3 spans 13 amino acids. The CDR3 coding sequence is TGTGCCAGCTCACCACCGCTCTTAGATACGCAGTATTTT. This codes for CASSPPLLDTQYF. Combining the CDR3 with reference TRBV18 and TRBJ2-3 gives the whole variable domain NAGVMQNPRHLVRRRGQEARLRCSPMKGHSHVYWYRQLPEEGLKFMVYLQKENIIDESGMPKERFSAEFPKEGPSILRIQQVVRGDSAAYFCASSPPLLDTQYFGPGTRLTVL.

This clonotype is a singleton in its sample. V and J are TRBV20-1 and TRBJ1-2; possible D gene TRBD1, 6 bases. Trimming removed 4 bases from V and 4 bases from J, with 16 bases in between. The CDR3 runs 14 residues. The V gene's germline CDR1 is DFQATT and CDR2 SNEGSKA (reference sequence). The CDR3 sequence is CSATHWEQGYGYTF. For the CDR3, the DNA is TGCAGTGCTACCCATTGGGAACAGGGCTATGGCTACACCTTC.

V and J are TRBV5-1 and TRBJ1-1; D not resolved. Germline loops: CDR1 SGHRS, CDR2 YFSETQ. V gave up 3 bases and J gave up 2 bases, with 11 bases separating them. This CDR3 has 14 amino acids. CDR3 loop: CASSSQASNTEAFF. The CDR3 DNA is TGCGCCAGCAGCTCCCAAGCCAGCAACACTGAAGCTTTCTTT.